This is a list of T cell receptor beta chains from one sample in a study of radiotherapy plus CTLA-4 blockade in lung cancer. Assay used: immunoSEQ multiplex PCR; TCRdb lists only in-frame clones, some missing. The data show approximately 52,000 clones, 79% seen once. This sample comprised peripheral blood, obtained from a patient treated with radiotherapy plus ipilimumab. The origin of the receptors is a human donor with non-small cell lung cancer who had a complete response to radiotherapy plus ipilimumab. The CDR3 runs from the conserved cysteine through the conserved F or W. D genes are given only for firm matches. Expanded clones get a size class; other rows say once, few or many, or leave the size out.

NA	TRBV6-6	NA	TRBJ2-7	TGTGCCAGCAGTTACGCCGGCGGAGCCTACGAGCAGTACTTC	CASSYAGGAYEQYF
NA	TRBV14	TRBD2	TRBJ2-1	TGTGCCAGCAGCCAAGTTCAGCGCGGGACTAGACTGCGGGTAGGATACAATGAGCAGTTCTTC	CASSQVQRGTRLRVGYNEQFF
NA	TRBV5-4	TRBD2	TRBJ2-1	TGTGCCAGCACCTCGGGACTAGCGGGACTAGAGCAGTTCTTC	CASTSGLAGLEQFF
NA	TRBV9	TRBD1	TRBJ1-1	TGTGCCAGCAGCGGGACAGGGGGAGGAGGCACTGAAGCTTTCTTT	CASSGTGGGGTEAFF
few	TRBV10-1	NA	TRBJ2-7	TGCGCCAGCAGTGAGTCGAAGATCGGGGGGCGCTCCCACGAGCAGTACTTC	CASSESKIGGRSHEQYF
NA	TRBV19	TRBD1	TRBJ1-6	TGTGCCAGTAGTTCTCGGACAGGGAAGGTGTATAATTCACCCCTCCACTTT	CASSSRTGKVYNSPLHF
NA	TRBV7-2	TRBD1	TRBJ2-5	TGTGCCAGCAAACGGGACAGGCGACAAGAGACCCAGTACTTC	CASKRDRRQETQYF
NA	TRBV6-5	NA	TRBJ2-4	TGTGCCACTTCCCCGGGACTTCTAGCCAAAAACATTCAGTACTTC	CATSPGLLAKNIQYF
NA	TRBV27	TRBD1	TRBJ2-4	TGTGCCAGCAGTTTTGGTGATTCCCACAGGGGTACCAAAAACATTCAGTACTTC	CASSFGDSHRGTKNIQYF
few	TRBV10-3	NA	TRBJ2-5	TGTGCCATCAGTGAGAACGAGCTGTACCAAGAGACCCAGTACTTC	CAISENELYQETQYF
few	TRBV7-2	TRBD1	TRBJ1-5	TGTGCCAGCAGCTTCGGACAGGGTAGCAATCAGCCCCAGCATTTT	CASSFGQGSNQPQHF
NA	TRBV19	NA	TRBJ1-2	TGTGCCAGTAGTCAGGGAGGCTATGGCTACACCTTC	CASSQGGYGYTF
NA	TRBV27	NA	TRBJ1-1	TGTGCCAGCAGTCTCTGGCCGGGGAACACTGAAGCTTTCTTT	CASSLWPGNTEAFF
NA	TRBV27	TRBD1	TRBJ1-4	TGTGCCAGCAGTTTAAACAGGGGGCGCTGGGGTGAAAAACTGTTTTTT	CASSLNRGRWGEKLFF
NA	TRBV7-2	TRBD1	TRBJ2-5	TGTGCCAGCAGCTCTGGGACAGGGGAGGAGACCCAGTACTTC	CASSSGTGEETQYF
NA	TRBV4-3	TRBD1	TRBJ2-2	TGCGCCAGCAGCCAGTTTCTGGGACAGGGACCTATGAACACCGGGGAGCTGTTTTTT	CASSQFLGQGPMNTGELFF
NA	TRBV27	NA	TRBJ2-3	TGTGCCAGCAGTCGAGGTCCCGTATCTAGCACAGATACGCAGTATTTT	CASSRGPVSSTDTQYF
NA	TRBV7-2	NA	TRBJ2-5	TGTGCCAGCAGCTTAGCGGTCAACAGCCCTCAAGAGACCCAGTACTTC	CASSLAVNSPQETQYF
NA	TRBV9	NA	TRBJ2-3	TGTGCCAGCAGCGTAGGACATACAAGCACAGATACGCAGTATTTT	CASSVGHTSTDTQYF
once	TRBV5-4	TRBD1	TRBJ2-7	TGTGCCAGCAGCGACCCGGGACAGGTGATCTACGAGCAGTACTTC	CASSDPGQVIYEQYF
few	TRBV2	NA	TRBJ1-3	TGTGCCAGCCCTCCAGGGTATCCGAACACCATATATTTT	CASPPGYPNTIYF
medium-sized	TRBV7-6	NA	TRBJ1-1	TGTGCCAGCAGCAAAGTAACAGGGAACACTGAAGCTTTCTTT	CASSKVTGNTEAFF
NA	TRBV19	TRBD1	TRBJ1-1	TGTGCCAGTAGGGGACAGGGGAACACTGAAGCTTTCTTT	CASRGQGNTEAFF
NA	TRBV7-2	TRBD2	TRBJ2-7	TGTGCCAGCAGCTTGTCGGGGGGCTCCTACGAGCAGTACTTC	CASSLSGGSYEQYF
NA	TRBV7-6	NA	TRBJ2-5	TGTGCCAGCAGCTTAGGGAGGGCGGAGACCCAGTACTTC	CASSLGRAETQYF
few	TRBV7-9	TRBD1	TRBJ1-5	TGTGCCAGCAGCATACAGGGGGAGGGCAATCAGCCCCAGCATTTT	CASSIQGEGNQPQHF
NA	TRBV18	NA	TRBJ1-2	TGTGCCAGCTCACCTGGAGGGGCAGGGCGTCGGGGCTACACCTTC	CASSPGGAGRRGYTF